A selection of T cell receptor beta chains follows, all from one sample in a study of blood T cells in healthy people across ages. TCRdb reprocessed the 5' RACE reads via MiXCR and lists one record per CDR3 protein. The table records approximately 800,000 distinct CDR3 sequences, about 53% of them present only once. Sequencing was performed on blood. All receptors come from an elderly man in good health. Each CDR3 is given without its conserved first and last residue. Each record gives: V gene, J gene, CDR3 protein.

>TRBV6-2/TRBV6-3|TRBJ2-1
ASSSGDEQC
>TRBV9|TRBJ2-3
ASSVDQPGGDAQY
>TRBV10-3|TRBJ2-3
ATYGAGGLSTDTQY
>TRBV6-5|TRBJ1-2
ASSYRDRVDGYT
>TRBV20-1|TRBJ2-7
SARVPDRYEQY
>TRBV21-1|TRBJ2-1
ASSKAGLAGDYNEQF
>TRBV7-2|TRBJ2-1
ASRRGPYNEQF
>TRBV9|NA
ASSHNRQDGLRAYEQY
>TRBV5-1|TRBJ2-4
ASMPGGGKNIQY
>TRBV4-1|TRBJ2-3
ASSQEGHRYAY
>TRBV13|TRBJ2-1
ASSLAGGSPDEQF
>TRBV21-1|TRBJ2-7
ASTGGREVEEQY
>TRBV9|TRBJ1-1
ASSVEGGTSMNTEAF
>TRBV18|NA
ASSTVAYEQY
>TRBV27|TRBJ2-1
ASRLDTAHNEQF
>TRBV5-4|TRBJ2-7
ASSWTGGTYEQY
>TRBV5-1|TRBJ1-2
ASSLAGGQKGYT
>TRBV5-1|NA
ASSSWRSSTAEQY
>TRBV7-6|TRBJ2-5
ASSLYVGTGTQY
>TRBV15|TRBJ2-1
ATSRGGSYDEQF
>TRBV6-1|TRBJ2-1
ASSESLAGEQF
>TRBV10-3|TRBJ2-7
AISDLLDEQY
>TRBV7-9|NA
ASSLKQGTEQY
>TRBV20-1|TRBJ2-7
TATGGNSYEQY
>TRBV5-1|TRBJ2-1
ASRLDLAAYNEQF
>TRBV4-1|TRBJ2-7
ASSQDGAQLYEQY
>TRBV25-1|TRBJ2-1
ASSPRGINEQF
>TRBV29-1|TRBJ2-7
SGGSLYEQY
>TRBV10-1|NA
ASSESTGMGTQY
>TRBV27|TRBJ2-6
ASSLNRGSFGANVLT
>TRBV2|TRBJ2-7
ASNTSSYEQY
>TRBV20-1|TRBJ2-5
SARSGSSYNEQY
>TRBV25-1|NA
ASSEGGRGPQETQF
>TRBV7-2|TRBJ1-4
ASRSGLPGEKLF
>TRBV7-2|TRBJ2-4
ASSLRREQNIQY
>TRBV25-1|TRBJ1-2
ASSESAGYT
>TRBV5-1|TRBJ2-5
ASSSGLAGQVEQY
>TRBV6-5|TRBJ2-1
ASSYLGRPSYNEQF
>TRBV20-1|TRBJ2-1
SASAPQAGVEYNEQF
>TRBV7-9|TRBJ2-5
ASSLGGGLETQY
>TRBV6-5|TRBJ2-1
ASTTTGGIGNEQF
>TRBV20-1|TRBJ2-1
SARPLAGHNEQF
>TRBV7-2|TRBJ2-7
ASSLGVSYGEQY
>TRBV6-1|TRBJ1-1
ASSVMGPMNTEAF
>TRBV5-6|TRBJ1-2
ASSLVGQPSCGYT
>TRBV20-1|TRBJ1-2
SAVPWGRTTNYGYT
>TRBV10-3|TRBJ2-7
AISVGVGEQY
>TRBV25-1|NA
ASSGGGSSYNEQY
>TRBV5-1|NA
ASRPGQGLHQETQF
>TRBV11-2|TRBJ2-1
ASSFRGPYNEQF